The 15 T cell receptor beta chains reported below all come from one sample, sequenced in a study of blood T cell repertoires in COVID-19. Sequencing was performed with immunoSEQ multiplex PCR; in TCRdb, only in-frame clones are kept and a portion is missing. The data show more than 400,000 clones, roughly nine tenths seen once. The sample taken for sequencing was PBMCs or T cells enriched from blood (not recorded which). The receptor source for this set is a woman aged 18 to 35 who had recovered from COVID-19.

The chain recombines TRBV28 with TRBJ1-3, with TRBD1 matching 10 bases. V lost 4 bases and J lost 0; bases outside the gene matches: 6. The CDR3 is 17 amino acids. Germline assignment: CDR1 MDHEN and CDR2 SYDVKM. The CDR3 region has the DNA TGTGCCAGCAGTTCTTGGGGACAGGGGTTCTCTGGAAACACCATATATTTT. Protein: CASSSWGQGFSGNTIYF.

This clone was seen only once. The V gene is TRBV6-4, the J gene TRBJ1-1, with 8 bases fitting TRBD1. The germline V gene has CDR1 MRHNA and CDR2 SNTAGT. The ends lost 2 bases at V and 6 bases at J; junction bases unmatched: 11. The CDR3 is 16 residues long. CDR3 protein: CASSDGQGAREAEAFF. CDR3 nucleotides: TGTGCCAGCAGTGACGGTCAGGGGGCTCGAGAAGCTGAAGCTTTCTTT.

The table lists this clone with a few counts. V usage is TRBV27 and J usage is TRBJ1-6; possibly TRBD1 for D (5 bases). This CDR3 contains 16 residues. Germline V gene lookup returns CDR1 MNHEY and CDR2 SMNVEV (reference sequence). Trimming took 2 bases from V and 10 from J, leaving 18 bases between them. The CDR3 loop reads CASSLKPSGRRSPLHF. In nucleotides, the CDR3 is TGTGCCAGCAGTTTAAAGCCCTCAGGGAGGCGCTCACCCCTCCACTTT.

The chain links TRBV2 to TRBJ1-1; D call uncertain. The germline gives CDR1 SNHLY, CDR2 FYNNEI. Trimming removed 3 bases from V and 3 bases from J, with 8 bases in between. This CDR3 spans 13 amino acids. The CDR3 protein is CASSDQRDTEAFF. The CDR3 nucleotides read TGTGCCAGCAGTGATCAGAGGGACACTGAAGCTTTCTTT.

The chain is built from TRBV14 and TRBJ1-4, with TRBD1 matching over 7 bases. Germline CDR1 and CDR2: SGHDN and FVKESK. V lost 4 bases to trimming and J lost 8 bases; unmatched junction nucleotides: 7. This CDR3 is 14 amino acids long. CDR3: CASSPTGEEEKLFF. The CDR3 DNA sequence: TGTGCCAGCAGCCCCACAGGGGAGGAGGAAAAACTGTTTTTT.

This clone appeared once. The rearrangement uses TRBV5-1 and TRBJ1-2; a possible D gene is TRBD1 (5 bases). The germline V gene encodes CDR1 SGHRS and CDR2 YFSETQ. The ends were cut back, 0 bases at V and 5 bases at J, with 11 bases in the middle. This CDR3 spans 14 amino acids. This chain's CDR3 is CASSLAGVGYGYTF. DNA of the CDR3: TGCGCCAGCAGCTTGGCGGGGGTTGGGTATGGCTACACCTTC. Together with reference TRBV5-1 and TRBJ1-2, the CDR3 gives the full variable domain: KAGVTQTPRYLIKTRGQQVTLSCSPISGHRSVSWYQQTPGQGLQFLFEYFSETQRNKGNFPGRFSGRQFSNSRSEMNVSTLELGDSALYLCASSLAGVGYGYTFGSGTRLTVV.

On this clone itself: One end of the junction is discordant with germline, which a read error may explain. DNA of the CDR3: TGCGCCAGCACCTTGGAGGGGGCTACTAATGAAAAACTGTTTTTT. It specifies CASTLEGATNEKLFF. V and J are TRBV5-1 and TRBJ1-4, with TRBD1 matching 7 bases. This CDR3 comprises 15 residues. Germline V gene sequence: CDR1 SGHRS, CDR2 YFSETQ.

The chain recombines TRBV12-5 with TRBJ1-5; D unresolved. The CDR3 is made up of 17 amino acids. Germline V CDR1 and CDR2: LGHNT, FRNRAP. V was pared by 0 bases and J by 2 bases, with 14 bases between. CDR3 nucleotide sequence: TGTGCTAGTGGTTTGGTAATAGGGAGGGTAGGCAATCAGCCCCAGCATTTT. Amino acids: CASGLVIGRVGNQPQHF.

The chain employs TRBV28 and TRBJ2-7; 7 bases line up with TRBD2. Losses at the gene ends were 7 bases for V and 5 bases for J; bases not matched to a gene: 17. CDR3 length: 16 amino acids. Germline assignment: CDR1 MDHEN and CDR2 SYDVKM. CDR3 region: CASTSFGLSGGDEQYF. The CDR3 DNA follows: TGTGCCAGCACCTCTTTCGGGCTCTCGGGGGGTGACGAGCAGTACTTC.

The V and J genes are TRBV6-1 and TRBJ1-6; 8 bases agree with TRBD1. Per germline, CDR1 MNHNS and CDR2 SASEGT. The CDR3 extends over 12 amino acids. The J segment lost 18 bases and the V segment lost 3 bases, leaving 7 bases of the junction unmatched. In DNA, the CDR3 is TGTGCCAGCAGTGAGGGACAGGTGGGGCCCCACTTT. This sequence encodes CASSEGQVGPHF.

The rearrangement links TRBV19 to TRBJ1-2; 7 bases fit TRBD1. CDR3 length equals 16 residues. J gave up 3 bases and V 6 bases, and 13 bases lay outside the gene matches. CDR1 is LNHDA, CDR2 SQIVND, per germline (reference sequence). Here the CDR3 DNA reads TGTGCCAGTAGCACAAACGGACGTACAGGGGACTATGGCTACACCTTC. This codes for CASSTNGRTGDYGYTF.

The chain joins TRBV7-9 to TRBJ2-7; 10 bases align to TRBD1. Germline lookup yields CDR1 SEHNR and CDR2 FQNEAQ (reference sequence). CDR3 length: 17 residues. After removal of 5 bases from V and 0 bases from J, the junction contained 10 bases not matched to a gene. This chain's CDR3 is CASSPEYRTGGSYEQYF. The CDR3 nucleotides are TGTGCCAGCAGCCCCGAATATCGGACAGGGGGCTCCTACGAGCAGTACTTC.

The rearrangement joins TRBV4-1 to TRBJ1-1; 7 positions agree with TRBD1. CDR1 MGHRA and CDR2 YSYEKL come from the germline V gene. The CDR3 loop spans 17 amino acids. J was trimmed by 5 bases and V by 3 bases; bases with no gene match: 15. As DNA, the CDR3 is TGCGCCAGCAGCCAGGTCGTAACAGGGGTGGGGAGAACTGAAGCTTTCTTT. Its protein product is CASSQVVTGVGRTEAFF.

The chain joins TRBV2 to TRBJ1-1, with D unclear. Germline loops: CDR1 SNHLY, CDR2 FYNNEI. This CDR3 is built from 12 residues. The V end lost 6 bases, the J end lost 3 bases, and 8 bases lay between the germline ends. Here the CDR3 reads CASSPRDTEAFF. The CDR3 coding sequence is TGTGCCAGCAGCCCTCGAGACACTGAAGCTTTCTTT.

The chain recombines TRBV5-4 with TRBJ2-3; D remains unclear. This CDR3 region has 13 residues. V gave up 2 bases and J gave up 2 bases, with 6 bases separating them. Germline loops: CDR1 SGHNT, CDR2 YYREEE (reference sequence). The CDR3 here is CASSLQTTDTQYF. The CDR3 nucleotides read TGTGCCAGCAGCTTACAGACCACAGATACGCAGTATTTT. The whole variable domain, remainder taken from reference TRBV5-4 and TRBJ2-3, is ETGVTQSPTHLIKTRGQQVTLRCSSQSGHNTVSWYQQALGQGPQFIFQYYREEENGRGNFPPRFSGLQFPNYSSELNVNALELDDSALYLCASSLQTTDTQYFGPGTRLTVL.